This is a list of T cell receptor beta chains from one sample in a study of a mutant IDH1 vaccine in newly diagnosed glioma. Their recognized antigens are unknown. The data were produced by immunoSEQ multiplex PCR, yet TCRdb's version contains in-frame clones alone and is incomplete. Among 25,000 to 35,000 clones listed, around 91% were seen once. The specimen comprised PBMCs, sampled from a glioma patient whose treatment included an IDH1 peptide vaccine. These receptors all stem from a man aged 18 to 29 with glioma. CDR3s include the opening cysteine and the closing phenylalanine or tryptophan. Each record gives: clone size, D gene, J gene, V gene, CDR3 DNA, CDR3 protein. A D gene is named only where the DNA matches it firmly. Size values are once, few and many counts, or a class for expanded clones, and some rows have none.

abundance: NA; d_gene: TRBD2; j_gene: TRBJ2-1; v_gene: TRBV7-9; CDR3nt: TGTGCCAGCAGCTTACGACCCGGGACTAGCCTCAATGAGCAGTTCTTC; CDR3aa: CASSLRPGTSLNEQFF
abundance: NA; d_gene: NA; j_gene: TRBJ1-1; v_gene: TRBV21-1; CDR3nt: TGTGCCAGCAGCTCTTGGGGGGGGGTCACTGAAGCTTTCTTT; CDR3aa: CASSSWGGVTEAFF
abundance: NA; d_gene: NA; j_gene: TRBJ2-3; v_gene: TRBV2; CDR3nt: TGTGCCAGCAGCGCAGTAGTGGCAGATACGCAGTATTTT; CDR3aa: CASSAVVADTQYF
abundance: NA; d_gene: NA; j_gene: TRBJ2-2; v_gene: TRBV29-1; CDR3nt: TGCAGCGTTAGACCGCTCCCGAACACCGGGGAGCTGTTTTTT; CDR3aa: CSVRPLPNTGELFF
abundance: NA; d_gene: NA; j_gene: TRBJ1-1; v_gene: TRBV19; CDR3nt: TGTGCCAGTGGTAACAGGGAAGCTTTCTTT; CDR3aa: CASGNREAFF
abundance: NA; d_gene: TRBD1; j_gene: TRBJ2-7; v_gene: TRBV30; CDR3nt: TGTGCCTGGAGCCGGGACAGGGGGTCCTACGAGCAGTACTTC; CDR3aa: CAWSRDRGSYEQYF
abundance: once; d_gene: NA; j_gene: TRBJ2-7; v_gene: TRBV12-1; CDR3nt: TGTGCCAGCAGCGGGGGGGGAGTGAAGGCCTACGAGCAGTACTTC; CDR3aa: CASSGGGVKAYEQYF
abundance: NA; d_gene: NA; j_gene: TRBJ1-6; v_gene: TRBV4-1; CDR3nt: TGCGCCAGCAGCCTAATACCGGGGCAGTCGTATAATTCACCCCTCCACTTT; CDR3aa: CASSLIPGQSYNSPLHF
abundance: NA; d_gene: NA; j_gene: TRBJ1-1; v_gene: TRBV4-3; CDR3nt: TGCGCCAGCAGCCAAGATCGTGGCCCAGGGGCTTTCTTT; CDR3aa: CASSQDRGPGAFF
abundance: NA; d_gene: NA; j_gene: TRBJ2-3; v_gene: TRBV2; CDR3nt: TGTGCCAGCAGTGCGAACACCGCTACGCAGTATTTT; CDR3aa: CASSANTATQYF
abundance: NA; d_gene: NA; j_gene: TRBJ2-6; v_gene: TRBV30; CDR3nt: TGTGCCTGGAGTGAGCCCGAACGGGCGTCCGGGGCCAACGTCCTGACTTTC; CDR3aa: CAWSEPERASGANVLTF
abundance: NA; d_gene: NA; j_gene: TRBJ2-6; v_gene: TRBV7-2; CDR3nt: TGTGCCAGCAGCCCCGGCGGCGTCCCTGGGGCCAACGTCCTGACTTTC; CDR3aa: CASSPGGVPGANVLTF
abundance: once; d_gene: NA; j_gene: TRBJ1-1; v_gene: TRBV7-9; CDR3nt: TGTGCCAGCAGCCCCAGGGTCGACACTGAAGCTTTCTTT; CDR3aa: CASSPRVDTEAFF
abundance: NA; d_gene: NA; j_gene: TRBJ2-1; v_gene: TRBV7-2; CDR3nt: TGTGCCAGCAGCTTAGTCTCCGAGGCCTTAGGGCAGTTCTTC; CDR3aa: CASSLVSEALGQFF
abundance: NA; d_gene: NA; j_gene: TRBJ2-3; v_gene: TRBV5-1; CDR3nt: TGCGCCAGCAGGGGTGGGCCCTCCACAGATACGCAGTATTTT; CDR3aa: CASRGGPSTDTQYF
abundance: once; d_gene: NA; j_gene: TRBJ1-1; v_gene: TRBV29-1; CDR3nt: TGCAGCGCACTAGACGGGGGGAACACTGAAGCTTTCTTT; CDR3aa: CSALDGGNTEAFF
abundance: NA; d_gene: NA; j_gene: TRBJ2-3; v_gene: TRBV19; CDR3nt: TGTGCCAGTAGTATAGTACCAGGGACATTCAGCACAGATACGCAGTATTTT; CDR3aa: CASSIVPGTFSTDTQYF
abundance: NA; d_gene: TRBD1; j_gene: TRBJ2-7; v_gene: TRBV7-8; CDR3nt: TGTGCCAGCAGCTACGGGACAGGGGACGAGCAGTACTTC; CDR3aa: CASSYGTGDEQYF
abundance: NA; d_gene: TRBD1; j_gene: TRBJ1-2; v_gene: TRBV25-1; CDR3nt: TGTGCCAGCAGCTCTACAGGGGCCCACTATGGCTACACCTTC; CDR3aa: CASSSTGAHYGYTF
abundance: few; d_gene: NA; j_gene: TRBJ1-6; v_gene: TRBV7-9; CDR3nt: TGTGCCAGCAGCTTAGTGGGGGGGAGTAATTCACCCCTCCACTTT; CDR3aa: CASSLVGGSNSPLHF
abundance: NA; d_gene: NA; j_gene: TRBJ1-2; v_gene: TRBV5-4; CDR3nt: TGTGCCAGCAGCATTACATGGACGGGCTATGGCTACACCTTC; CDR3aa: CASSITWTGYGYTF
abundance: NA; d_gene: NA; j_gene: TRBJ1-2; v_gene: TRBV29-1; CDR3nt: TGCAGCGTTTTGGCTCCGAACTATGGCTACACCTTC; CDR3aa: CSVLAPNYGYTF
abundance: NA; d_gene: TRBD1; j_gene: TRBJ1-2; v_gene: TRBV30; CDR3nt: TGTGCCTGGAGGCATAGGACAGGGAAAGGTTATGGCTACACCTTC; CDR3aa: CAWRHRTGKGYGYTF
abundance: NA; d_gene: TRBD2; j_gene: TRBJ2-3; v_gene: TRBV19; CDR3nt: TGTGCCAGTAGTCCGGGCCGGGGTTTGGCGGGAGACACAGATACGCAGTATTTT; CDR3aa: CASSPGRGLAGDTDTQYF
abundance: once; d_gene: NA; j_gene: TRBJ2-7; v_gene: TRBV29-1; CDR3nt: TGCAGCGTTGGGTCGGGGTACGAGCAGTACTTC; CDR3aa: CSVGSGYEQYF
abundance: NA; d_gene: NA; j_gene: TRBJ2-5; v_gene: TRBV28; CDR3nt: TGTGCCGGGGGACCGAATCAAGAGACCCAGTACTTC; CDR3aa: CAGGPNQETQYF
abundance: NA; d_gene: TRBD1; j_gene: TRBJ1-2; v_gene: TRBV7-2; CDR3nt: TGTGCCAGCAGCGGGGACAGGGGAAACTATGGCTACACCTTC; CDR3aa: CASSGDRGNYGYTF
abundance: large; d_gene: NA; j_gene: TRBJ2-7; v_gene: TRBV2; CDR3nt: TGTGCCAGCAGTGAAGCGGACGAGCAGTACTTC; CDR3aa: CASSEADEQYF
abundance: once; d_gene: NA; j_gene: TRBJ1-2; v_gene: TRBV7-2; CDR3nt: TGTGCCAGCAGCTTAGGGGACCAAGACTATGGCTACACCTTC; CDR3aa: CASSLGDQDYGYTF
abundance: NA; d_gene: NA; j_gene: TRBJ1-1; v_gene: TRBV25-1; CDR3nt: TGTGCCAGCAAGCCAGGGGCGAACACTGAAGCTTTCTTT; CDR3aa: CASKPGANTEAFF
abundance: NA; d_gene: NA; j_gene: TRBJ2-5; v_gene: TRBV12-5; CDR3nt: TGTGCTAGTGGTCTTCGGGGGCAGGGGGAGACCCAGTACTTC; CDR3aa: CASGLRGQGETQYF
abundance: NA; d_gene: NA; j_gene: TRBJ2-7; v_gene: TRBV30; CDR3nt: TGTGCCTGGAGTCCGAAGAGAGGCCACTCCGAGCAGTACTTC; CDR3aa: CAWSPKRGHSEQYF
abundance: NA; d_gene: TRBD1; j_gene: TRBJ1-1; v_gene: TRBV2; CDR3nt: TGTGCCAGCACCACAGGGGTCAGAACTGAAGCTTTCTTT; CDR3aa: CASTTGVRTEAFF
abundance: NA; d_gene: NA; j_gene: TRBJ1-5; v_gene: TRBV1; CDR3nt: TGCACCAGCAGCCAAGATAAAGGACAGGGTATCCAGCCCCAGCATTTT; CDR3aa: CTSSQDKGQGIQPQHF
abundance: NA; d_gene: TRBD1; j_gene: TRBJ1-2; v_gene: TRBV7-2; CDR3nt: TGTGCCAGCAGCTTAGCCCCGGACAGGGCGGACACCTTC; CDR3aa: CASSLAPDRADTF
abundance: once; d_gene: TRBD1; j_gene: TRBJ1-1; v_gene: TRBV28; CDR3nt: TGTGCCAGCAGGCCGGACAGGGATCACACTGAAGCTTTCTTT; CDR3aa: CASRPDRDHTEAFF
abundance: NA; d_gene: NA; j_gene: TRBJ2-1; v_gene: TRBV25-1; CDR3nt: TGTGCCAGCAGTGATTCTGGACCAGGGTCAAGCAATGAGCAGTTCTTC; CDR3aa: CASSDSGPGSSNEQFF
abundance: NA; d_gene: NA; j_gene: TRBJ2-7; v_gene: TRBV6-1; CDR3nt: TGTGCCAGCAGTGAGGCACATCGCCCTTACGAGCAGTACTTC; CDR3aa: CASSEAHRPYEQYF
abundance: NA; d_gene: NA; j_gene: TRBJ2-1; v_gene: TRBV15; CDR3nt: TGTGCCACCAGCAGAGGGACAGAAGACAATGAGCAGTTCTTC; CDR3aa: CATSRGTEDNEQFF
abundance: NA; d_gene: TRBD1; j_gene: TRBJ2-7; v_gene: TRBV4-2; CDR3nt: TGTGCCAGCAGCCAAGTCGGGGACAGGGACGACGAGCAGTACTTC; CDR3aa: CASSQVGDRDDEQYF